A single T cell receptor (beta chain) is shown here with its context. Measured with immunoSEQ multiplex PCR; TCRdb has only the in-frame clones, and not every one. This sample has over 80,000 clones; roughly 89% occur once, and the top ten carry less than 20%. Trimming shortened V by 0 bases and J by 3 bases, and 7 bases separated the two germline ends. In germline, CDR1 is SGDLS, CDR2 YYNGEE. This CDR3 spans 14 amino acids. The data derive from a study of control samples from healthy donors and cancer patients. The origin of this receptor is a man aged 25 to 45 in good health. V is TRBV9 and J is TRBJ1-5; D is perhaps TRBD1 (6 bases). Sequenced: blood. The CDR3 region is CASSVGQVNQPQHF. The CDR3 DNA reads TGTGCCAGCAGCGTAGGACAGGTCAATCAGCCCCAGCATTTT.